This passage covers 17 T cell receptor beta chains from one sample sequenced in a study of blood T cell repertoires in COVID-19. Clones were sequenced by immunoSEQ multiplex PCR, and TCRdb holds only the in-frame ones, with some missing. The sample consists of roughly 190,000 clones, 65% to 90% of them appearing once. Specimen: PBMCs or T cells enriched from blood (not recorded which). These receptors all come from a woman in her sixties or seventies with acute COVID-19.

The V call is TRBV14, the J call TRBJ2-5; possibly TRBD1 for D (5 bases). CDR3 length equals 16 residues. The V gene lost 5 bases and the J gene lost 5 bases, with 21 bases spanning the gap. Germline-derived CDR1 and CDR2 are SGHDN and FVKESK. The CDR3 here is CASSLRLSGPGETQYF. CDR3 sequence (DNA): TGTGCCAGCAGCTTAAGACTTTCAGGCCCAGGGGAGACCCAGTACTTC.

The rearrangement joins TRBV5-1 to TRBJ1-1; 9 positions agree with TRBD1. The CDR3 has 14 amino acids. Germline V lookup: CDR1 SGHRS, CDR2 YFSETQ. The V segment lost 3 bases and the J segment 1 base; nucleotides outside the gene matches: 1. The CDR3 nucleotides read TGCGCCAGCAGCTGGGGACAGGGGAACACTGAAGCTTTCTTT. Translated: CASSWGQGNTEAFF.

This chain links TRBV6-2 or TRBV6-3 with TRBJ2-7, with TRBD2 identical over 10 bases. Per germline, CDR1 MNHEY and CDR2 SVGEGT. The CDR3 runs to 13 residues. V shed 4 bases and J 7 bases; nucleotides not matched to a gene: 4. The CDR3, as DNA: TGTGCCAGCAGTTTAGCGGGAGGACATGAGCAGTACTTC. This codes for CASSLAGGHEQYF.

The chain carries TRBV7-2 and TRBJ2-7, with 7 nucleotides matching TRBD2. This CDR3 comprises 14 residues. Germline V gene lookup returns CDR1 SGHTA and CDR2 FQGNSA. The V and J ends lost 1 base and 3 bases, in that order; junction bases with no gene match: 3. CDR3 in amino acids: CASSLDSGYYEQYF. CDR3 DNA: TGTGCCAGCAGCTTAGATAGCGGGTACTACGAGCAGTACTTC.

The rearrangement links TRBV6-1 to TRBJ1-1; the D gene is possibly TRBD1 (5 bases). V was cut by 2 bases and J by 1 base, with 23 bases left in between. The CDR3 loop spans 19 amino acids. Germline CDR1 and CDR2: MNHNS and SASEGT. For the CDR3, the DNA is TGTGCCAGCAGTGAAAGGAATTTAGGGGTTAGGGCAGGGAACACTGAAGCTTTCTTT. It yields the protein CASSERNLGVRAGNTEAFF.

The J gene is TRBJ1-2, the V gene TRBV19; perhaps TRBD1 as D (6 bases). Germline CDR1 is LNHDA and CDR2 is SQIVND (reference sequence). Trimming removed 6 bases at V and 2 bases at J, with 13 bases between. There are 14 residues in the CDR3. CDR3 nucleotide sequence: TGTGCCAGTAGCAACAACGGACAGAACTATGGCTACACCTTC. This sequence encodes CASSNNGQNYGYTF.

The V gene is TRBV5-1, the J gene TRBJ2-5; 15 bases agree with TRBD2. Germline V CDR1 and CDR2: SGHRS, YFSETQ. This CDR3 is built from 20 residues. The V gene end was trimmed by 4 bases and the J gene end by 2 bases; junction bases not matched to a gene: 15. Written as DNA, the CDR3 is TGCGCCAGCAGCCCGACCCCTCCGGGACTAGCGGGAGGCCTGCAAGAGACCCAGTACTTC. As protein: CASSPTPPGLAGGLQETQYF.

The chain couples TRBV19 to TRBJ1-2; D is possibly TRBD1 (5 bases). Trimming removed 6 bases at V and 4 bases at J, with 9 bases between. CDR3 length: 12 amino acids. The germline V gene encodes CDR1 LNHDA and CDR2 SQIVND (reference sequence). DNA of the CDR3: TGTGCCAGTAGGGAGGGACCCTATGGCTACACCTTC. This sequence encodes CASREGPYGYTF. Together with reference TRBV19 and TRBJ1-2, the CDR3 gives the full variable domain: DGGITQSPKYLFRKEGQNVTLSCEQNLNHDAMYWYRQDPGQGLRLIYYSQIVNDFQKGDIAEGYSVSREKKESFPLTVTSAQKNPTAFYLCASREGPYGYTFGSGTRLTVV.

The gene calls are TRBV13 and TRBJ2-7; possible D gene TRBD1, 6 bases. CDR1 is PRHDT, CDR2 FYEKMQ, per germline (reference sequence). V lost 6 bases and J 0 bases, leaving 15 bases between the germline ends. The CDR3 sequence is 15 residues long. The CDR3 DNA sequence: TGTGCCAGCAGGCCTCCCGGGACATTCTCCTACGAGCAGTACTTC. Amino acid sequence: CASRPPGTFSYEQYF.

This chain links TRBV10-3 with TRBJ1-2; possibly TRBD1 for D (6 bases). Trimming removed 7 bases from V and 4 bases from J, with 13 bases in between. This CDR3 contains 13 residues. The germline CDR1 and CDR2 sequences are ENHRY and SYGVKD. For the CDR3, the DNA is TGTGCCATCACCAAGGAAGGGGGCTATGGCTACACCTTC. Residues: CAITKEGGYGYTF.

For the CDR3, the DNA is TGTGCCAGCAGTGAATTGGCCTTGAACACTGAAGCTTTCTTT. It is translated as CASSELALNTEAFF. The chain joins TRBV25-1 to TRBJ1-1; D not certain. The CDR3 is made up of 14 amino acids. From germline, CDR1 is MGHDK and CDR2 SYGVNS. Trimming left V 1 base short and J 0 bases short, with 6 bases between.

The chain has TRBV5-6 and TRBJ1-2; TRBD1 agrees at 8 bases. Losses at the gene ends were 2 bases for V and 4 bases for J; bases not matched to a gene: 4. Per the germline V gene, CDR1 is SGHDT and CDR2 is YYEEEE. The CDR3 has 14 residues. DNA for the CDR3: TGTGCCAGCAGCTTAGGACAGGGCGGCTATGGCTACACCTTC. This translates into CASSLGQGGYGYTF.

V usage is TRBV19 and J usage is TRBJ2-3, with 7 bases aligning to TRBD1. Trimming took 3 bases from V and 5 from J; bases not matched to a gene: 11. The germline V gene encodes CDR1 LNHDA and CDR2 SQIVND (reference sequence). The CDR3 has 16 residues. The CDR3 protein is CASSIGAGGVRDTQYF. CDR3 DNA sequence: TGTGCCAGTAGTATCGGAGCAGGGGGTGTCAGAGATACGCAGTATTTT.

This chain links TRBV11-2 with TRBJ2-2, with D possibly matching TRBD2 (6 bases). Germline CDR1 and CDR2: SGHAT and FQNNGV. V was pared by 0 bases and J by 5 bases, with 10 bases between. The CDR3 has 15 residues. CDR3 nucleotide sequence: TGTGCCAGCAGCTTAGAGGGGGAGGAGACCGGGGAGCTGTTTTTT. It yields the protein CASSLEGEETGELFF.

Written as DNA, the CDR3 is TGTGCCAGCAGTTACCACCTAATGACAGGGCTGACTGAAGCTTTCTTT. Protein: CASSYHLMTGLTEAFF. V and J are TRBV6-5 and TRBJ1-1; TRBD1 agrees at 7 bases. This CDR3 is built from 16 residues. With V trimmed by 2 bases and J by 5 bases, 11 bases remained unmatched. In germline, CDR1 is MNHEY, CDR2 SVGAGI.

V usage is TRBV23-1 and J usage is TRBJ2-7, with 11 positions matching TRBD1. TRBV23-1 is labeled an ORF, and its function is uncertain. There are 16 residues in the CDR3. Trimming removed 6 bases from V and 2 bases from J; junction bases left unmatched: 9. For the CDR3, the DNA is TGCGCCAGCAGCCACACCCCGGGACAGGGGGCCTACGAGCAGTACTTC. This translates into CASSHTPGQGAYEQYF.

The chain uses TRBV15 and TRBJ1-2; TRBD1 agrees at 7 bases. This CDR3 region has 15 residues. J lost 4 bases, V lost 2 bases, and 7 bases had no gene match. Germline CDR1 and CDR2: LNHNV and YYDKDF (reference sequence). The CDR3, as DNA: TGTGCCACCAGCAGAACGGGACAGACAAGCTATGGCTACACCTTC. Its translation: CATSRTGQTSYGYTF.